These T cell receptor beta chains were read from a single sample in a study of T cell repertoires in cytomegalovirus infection. For these TCRs, the target antigens are not known. TCRdb reanalysed the reads using MiXCR and keeps one entry per CDR3 protein. The data contain a few hundred thousand distinct CDR3 sequences, 40% of them singletons. The sample in question was cultured PBMCs, obtained from culture after CMV antigen stimulation. The source of these receptors is a human donor in good health (CMV status not recorded). Some clones in this sample may be carry-over from other donors' samples. The CDR3 runs from the conserved cysteine through the conserved F or W. The order of the fields is CDR3 DNA, CDR3 protein, D gene, V gene, J gene, clone size. A D gene is named only where the DNA matches it firmly. The size field is filled for only some rows; it gives once, few, many or a size class.

cdr3_nt: TGTGCCAGCAGTTTCGGGGACAGGGTGTTCGATACAGATACGCAGTATTTT
cdr3_aa: CASSFGDRVFDTDTQYF
d_call: TRBD1
v_call: TRBV12-3/TRBV12-4
j_call: TRBJ2-3
clone_size: -

cdr3_nt: TGTGCCAGCAGCTTAGCGCCGCAAGATACGCAGTATTTT
cdr3_aa: CASSLAPQDTQYF
d_call: -
v_call: TRBV7-2
j_call: TRBJ2-3
clone_size: many

cdr3_nt: TGCAGTGCTCCCGGGACAGGGAGCTACGAGCAGTACTTC
cdr3_aa: CSAPGTGSYEQYF
d_call: TRBD1
v_call: TRBV20-1
j_call: TRBJ2-7
clone_size: -

cdr3_nt: TGTGCCAGCAGTCAGGGACTAGTCGCCTACGAGCAGTACTTC
cdr3_aa: CASSQGLVAYEQYF
d_call: TRBD2
v_call: TRBV28
j_call: TRBJ2-7
clone_size: once

cdr3_nt: TGCGCCAGCAGCCACGTAGGACGGAGTAATGAAAAACTGTTTTTT
cdr3_aa: CASSHVGRSNEKLFF
d_call: -
v_call: TRBV4-1
j_call: TRBJ1-4
clone_size: -

cdr3_nt: TGCGCCAGCAGCCAAGGAGGACTAGCGGGAGGGGTCTACGAGCAGTACTTC
cdr3_aa: CASSQGGLAGGVYEQYF
d_call: TRBD2
v_call: TRBV4-1
j_call: TRBJ2-7
clone_size: -

cdr3_nt: TGTGCCAGCAGCATGTACCAAGAGACCCAGTACTTC
cdr3_aa: CASSMYQETQYF
d_call: -
v_call: TRBV7-6
j_call: TRBJ2-5
clone_size: few

cdr3_nt: TGTGCCAGTAGTTCGGTGGGGGGCTACGAGCAGTACTTC
cdr3_aa: CASSSVGGYEQYF
d_call: -
v_call: TRBV19
j_call: TRBJ2-7
clone_size: -

cdr3_nt: TGTGCCAGCAGTTACAGAAGCGGGGTTTCCTACGAGCAGTACTTC
cdr3_aa: CASSYRSGVSYEQYF
d_call: TRBD2
v_call: TRBV6-2/TRBV6-3
j_call: TRBJ2-7
clone_size: -

cdr3_nt: TGTGCCAGCAGCCCATACCTAGAGCCCAGAGGACGCCTTCAAGACATTCAGTACTTC
cdr3_aa: CASSPYLEPRGRLQDIQYF
d_call: -
v_call: TRBV11-2
j_call: TRBJ2-4
clone_size: -

cdr3_nt: TGTGCCAGCAGCACCCGAGGGGGACGGCAGTTAGAGACCCAGTACTTC
cdr3_aa: CASSTRGGRQLETQYF
d_call: -
v_call: TRBV7-8
j_call: TRBJ2-5
clone_size: few

cdr3_nt: TGTGCCAGCAGTAAACCCGGGACAGGGTTGTTAACTGAAGCTTTCTTT
cdr3_aa: CASSKPGTGLLTEAFF
d_call: TRBD1
v_call: TRBV6-6
j_call: TRBJ1-1
clone_size: -

cdr3_nt: TGTGCCAGCAGCCCTCAGAATGGCTACACCTTC
cdr3_aa: CASSPQNGYTF
d_call: -
v_call: TRBV9
j_call: TRBJ1-2
clone_size: -

cdr3_nt: TGTGCCAGCAGCTCGACCACAGGGGGCCGCCAAGAGACCCAGTACTTC
cdr3_aa: CASSSTTGGRQETQYF
d_call: TRBD1
v_call: TRBV7-9
j_call: TRBJ2-5
clone_size: -

cdr3_nt: TGTGCCAGCAGTTTAAACGGACGGGGCGCCGGGGAGCTGTTTTTT
cdr3_aa: CASSLNGRGAGELFF
d_call: -
v_call: TRBV12-3/TRBV12-4
j_call: TRBJ2-2
clone_size: -

cdr3_nt: TGTGCCAGCGCCGTATGGGGGGATGAAAACATTCAGTACTTC
cdr3_aa: CASAVWGDENIQYF
d_call: -
v_call: TRBV28
j_call: TRBJ2-4
clone_size: few

cdr3_nt: TGTGCCAGCAGTCTCGACAGTTGGGGCTATGGCTACACCTTC
cdr3_aa: CASSLDSWGYGYTF
d_call: -
v_call: TRBV12-3/TRBV12-4
j_call: TRBJ1-2
clone_size: few

cdr3_nt: TGTGCCAGCAGCCGGCCTGCTAGCGGGGGATTCTACGAGCAGTACTTC
cdr3_aa: CASSRPASGGFYEQYF
d_call: TRBD2
v_call: TRBV7-8
j_call: TRBJ2-7
clone_size: -

cdr3_nt: TGTGCCAGCAGCCCAGTTCGGTTTAATGAGCAGTTCTTC
cdr3_aa: CASSPVRFNEQFF
d_call: -
v_call: TRBV7-4
j_call: TRBJ2-1
clone_size: few

cdr3_nt: TGCAGTGCAAGAGGGGAAACAGGGGGCGAGGGAGCAACTAATGAAAAACTGTTTTTT
cdr3_aa: CSARGETGGEGATNEKLFF
d_call: TRBD1
v_call: TRBV20-1
j_call: TRBJ1-4
clone_size: once

cdr3_nt: TGTGCCAGCAGCCGACAGGGGGTAGCTCCTAACTATGGCTACACCTTC
cdr3_aa: CASSRQGVAPNYGYTF
d_call: TRBD1
v_call: TRBV6-8
j_call: TRBJ1-2
clone_size: once

cdr3_nt: TGTGCCAGCAGCCCAGGGCATGGGAGCTCCTATAATTCACCCCTCCACTTT
cdr3_aa: CASSPGHGSSYNSPLHF
d_call: -
v_call: TRBV7-6
j_call: TRBJ1-6
clone_size: -

cdr3_nt: TGTGCCAGCAGCTTGGCCATGAGGGGGATCTATGGCTACACCTTC
cdr3_aa: CASSLAMRGIYGYTF
d_call: -
v_call: TRBV7-8
j_call: TRBJ1-2
clone_size: few

cdr3_nt: TGTGCCAGCAGTCCCCGTGGGGGCGTACTTACTGAGCAGTTCTTC
cdr3_aa: CASSPRGGVLTEQFF
d_call: -
v_call: TRBV7-2
j_call: TRBJ2-1
clone_size: -

cdr3_nt: TGTGCCAGCAGCTGGTCCGGGACCAACACCGGGGAGCTGTTTTTT
cdr3_aa: CASSWSGTNTGELFF
d_call: -
v_call: TRBV6-1
j_call: TRBJ2-2
clone_size: -

cdr3_nt: TGTGCCAGCAGCTTGGGGACAAGCATGGGCTACGAGCAGTACTTC
cdr3_aa: CASSLGTSMGYEQYF
d_call: -
v_call: TRBV7-2
j_call: TRBJ2-7
clone_size: few

cdr3_nt: TGTGCCAGCAGCTTTGCCAAGGGCTCTGCCAAAAACATTCAGTACTTC
cdr3_aa: CASSFAKGSAKNIQYF
d_call: -
v_call: TRBV11-2
j_call: TRBJ2-4
clone_size: -

cdr3_nt: TGCAGTACCAGAGGGGACGGGGACACTGAAGCTTTCTTT
cdr3_aa: CSTRGDGDTEAFF
d_call: -
v_call: TRBV20-1
j_call: TRBJ1-1
clone_size: -

cdr3_nt: TGTGCCAGCAGCCGCGAAAATGGCTACACCTTC
cdr3_aa: CASSRENGYTF
d_call: -
v_call: TRBV7-9
j_call: TRBJ1-2
clone_size: -

cdr3_nt: TGCAGCGCGGACAGTAGCAATCAGCCCCAGCATTTT
cdr3_aa: CSADSSNQPQHF
d_call: -
v_call: TRBV20-1
j_call: TRBJ1-5
clone_size: -

cdr3_nt: TGTGCCAGCAGCCCCGCGGGGGTCACTGAAGCTTTCTTT
cdr3_aa: CASSPAGVTEAFF
d_call: -
v_call: TRBV7-9
j_call: TRBJ1-1
clone_size: few

cdr3_nt: TGTGCTAGTGGTTTGGTACGGGGGATTACGGAGACCCAGTACTTC
cdr3_aa: CASGLVRGITETQYF
d_call: -
v_call: TRBV12-5
j_call: TRBJ2-5
clone_size: -

cdr3_nt: TGTGCCAGCAGCGTTGGTCTAGCGGGATCCTTTCAAGAGACCCAGTACTTC
cdr3_aa: CASSVGLAGSFQETQYF
d_call: TRBD2
v_call: TRBV9
j_call: TRBJ2-5
clone_size: -

cdr3_nt: TGTGCCACCAGCGGTACGTGGGGGAGGCCGGATAGCAATCAGCCCCAGCATTTT
cdr3_aa: CATSGTWGRPDSNQPQHF
d_call: -
v_call: TRBV15
j_call: TRBJ1-5
clone_size: few

cdr3_nt: TGTGCCAGCAGTTACAGGGGCGCCTATAGCAATCAGCCCCAGCATTTT
cdr3_aa: CASSYRGAYSNQPQHF
d_call: -
v_call: TRBV6-6
j_call: TRBJ1-5
clone_size: -

cdr3_nt: TGTGCCAGCAGCGGGGGACCCACGGTGGGCTACACCTTC
cdr3_aa: CASSGGPTVGYTF
d_call: -
v_call: TRBV5-6
j_call: TRBJ1-2
clone_size: -

cdr3_nt: TGCAGTGTGTTCAGGGCCTACGAGCAGTACTTC
cdr3_aa: CSVFRAYEQYF
d_call: -
v_call: TRBV20-1
j_call: TRBJ2-7
clone_size: -

cdr3_nt: TGCAGCGTTGGGACTAGCGGGACGTACGAGCAGTACTTC
cdr3_aa: CSVGTSGTYEQYF
d_call: TRBD2
v_call: TRBV29-1
j_call: TRBJ2-7
clone_size: few

cdr3_nt: TGTGCCAGCAGTGTTGAGAGGGCCACAGATACGCAGTATTTT
cdr3_aa: CASSVERATDTQYF
d_call: -
v_call: TRBV2
j_call: TRBJ2-3
clone_size: -

cdr3_nt: TGTGCCATCAGTGGGGGTGAAGATACGCAGTATTTT
cdr3_aa: CAISGGEDTQYF
d_call: -
v_call: TRBV10-3
j_call: TRBJ2-3
clone_size: -

cdr3_nt: TGTGCCAGCTCACCAGGGGGCGGAATTAATGAAAAACTGTTTTTT
cdr3_aa: CASSPGGGINEKLFF
d_call: -
v_call: TRBV18
j_call: TRBJ1-4
clone_size: -

cdr3_nt: TGTGCCAGCAGACCTAGTCGGACTAGCGGGAGGGCTCTCGCCGGGGAGCTGTTTTTT
cdr3_aa: CASRPSRTSGRALAGELFF
d_call: TRBD2
v_call: TRBV6-2/TRBV6-3
j_call: TRBJ2-2
clone_size: few

cdr3_nt: TGTGCCAGCAGCTTACAGGGGACTAATGAAAAACTGTTTTTT
cdr3_aa: CASSLQGTNEKLFF
d_call: -
v_call: TRBV7-2
j_call: TRBJ1-4
clone_size: many